Listed below are T cell receptor beta chains from one sample, sequenced in a study of blood T cells in healthy people across ages. TCRdb recomputed calls from the 5' RACE reads with MiXCR, one row per CDR3 protein. The table records about 1.4 million distinct CDR3 sequences, 59% of them present only once. The sample taken for sequencing was blood. The receptors come from a man between 18 and 29 years old in good health. Both conserved end residues are part of each CDR3. The D gene is left open where the match is weak. Not every row has a clone size; where given, it reads once, few, many or a size class.

d_gene	j_gene	v_gene	abundance	CDR3aa	CDR3nt
TRBD2	TRBJ2-7	TRBV4-1	NA	CASSDLADYEQYF	TGCGCCAGCAGCGACCTAGCGGACTACGAGCAGTACTTC
NA	TRBJ2-2	TRBV5-4	NA	CASSVRGGIGELFF	TGTGCCAGCAGCGTGAGGGGGGGGATCGGGGAGCTGTTTTTT
NA	TRBJ1-2	TRBV7-2	once	CASSLERAGGYTF	TGTGCCAGCAGCTTAGAGAGGGCTGGTGGCTACACCTTC
NA	TRBJ1-4	TRBV20-1	few	CSATGTPATNEKLFF	TGCAGTGCTACCGGGACCCCGGCAACTAATGAAAAACTGTTTTTT
TRBD1	TRBJ2-5	TRBV20-1	NA	CSVGTGDHPILYQETQYF	TGCAGCGTAGGGACAGGGGATCATCCTATCCTATACCAAGAGACCCAGTACTTC
NA	TRBJ2-7	TRBV20-1	NA	CSGDAYSYEQYF	TGCAGTGGTGACGCCTATTCCTACGAGCAGTACTTC
TRBD2	TRBJ2-7	TRBV20-1	NA	CSASSGRPYEQYF	TGCAGTGCTAGCAGCGGGAGACCCTACGAGCAGTACTTC
NA	TRBJ2-5	TRBV12-3/TRBV12-4	many	CASRPDTEPRETQYF	TGTGCCAGCAGACCTGACACCGAACCGAGAGAGACCCAGTACTTC
TRBD2	TRBJ2-3	TRBV7-6	once	CASSHRTSGIDTQYF	TGTGCCAGCAGCCACCGGACTAGCGGGATAGATACGCAGTATTTT
TRBD1	TRBJ2-7	TRBV29-1	few	CSVASGTGGYEQYF	TGCAGCGTTGCTTCGGGGACAGGGGGTTACGAGCAGTACTTC
TRBD1	TRBJ1-2	TRBV10-3	NA	CAISESSGTGYGYTF	TGTGCCATCAGTGAGTCATCCGGGACAGGGTATGGCTACACCTTC
NA	TRBJ2-2	TRBV25-1	once	CASSEQSSSTGELFF	TGTGCCAGCAGTGAGCAATCTTCGAGCACCGGGGAGCTGTTTTTT
TRBD2	TRBJ2-3	TRBV6-1	few	CASSPLARTSGGAWDTQYF	TGTGCCAGCAGTCCGCTAGCTAGGACTAGCGGGGGGGCGTGGGATACGCAGTATTTT
NA	TRBJ2-2	TRBV5-1	NA	CASSWGLYTGELFF	TGCGCCAGCAGCTGGGGATTATACACCGGGGAGCTGTTTTTT
NA	TRBJ2-7	TRBV4-1	NA	CTSSQTPGTDEQYF	TGCACCAGCAGCCAAACCCCCGGGACGGACGAGCAGTACTTC
NA	TRBJ2-1	TRBV7-2	once	CASSPTVGGLGEQFF	TGTGCCAGCAGCCCGACCGTCGGGGGGCTGGGTGAGCAGTTCTTC
TRBD2	TRBJ2-7	TRBV3-1	NA	CASSQDGGGAYEQYF	TGTGCCAGCAGCCAAGATGGCGGGGGGGCCTACGAGCAGTACTTC
TRBD1	TRBJ2-3	TRBV5-1	NA	CASSLDRGLVDTQYF	TGCGCCAGCAGCTTGGACAGGGGGCTGGTGGATACGCAGTATTTT
TRBD1	TRBJ2-3	TRBV20-1	NA	CSAGPGQGAWDTQYF	TGCAGTGCTGGACCGGGACAGGGGGCTTGGGATACGCAGTATTTT
NA	TRBJ1-1	TRBV4-2	NA	CASSQVGQGLVNTEAFF	TGTGCCAGCAGCCAAGTCGGGCAGGGTTTGGTGAACACTGAAGCTTTCTTT